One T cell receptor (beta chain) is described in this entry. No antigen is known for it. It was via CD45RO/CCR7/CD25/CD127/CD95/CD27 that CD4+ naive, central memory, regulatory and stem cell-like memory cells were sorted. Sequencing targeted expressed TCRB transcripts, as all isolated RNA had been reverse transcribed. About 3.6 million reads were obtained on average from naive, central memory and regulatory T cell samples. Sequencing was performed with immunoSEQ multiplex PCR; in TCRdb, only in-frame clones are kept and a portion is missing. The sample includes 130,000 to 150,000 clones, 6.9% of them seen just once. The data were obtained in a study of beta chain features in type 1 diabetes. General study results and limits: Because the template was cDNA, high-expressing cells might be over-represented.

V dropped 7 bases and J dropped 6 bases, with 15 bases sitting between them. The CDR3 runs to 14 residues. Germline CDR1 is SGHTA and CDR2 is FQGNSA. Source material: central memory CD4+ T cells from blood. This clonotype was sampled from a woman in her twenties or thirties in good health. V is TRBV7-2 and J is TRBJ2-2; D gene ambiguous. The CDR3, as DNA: TGTGCCAGCACCCTAGAATCGTACTCCGGGGAGCTGTTTTTT. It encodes CASTLESYSGELFF.